Sequencing of this T cell receptor beta chain was carried out in a study of cytomegalovirus exposure and HLA in healthy donors. PCR primers comprised 60 Vbeta and 13 Jbeta primers. TCRdb keeps only in-frame clones here, not all; method: immunoSEQ multiplex PCR. The sample carries more than 100,000 clones, 70% to 80% recorded once. V lost 3 bases and J 10 bases, leaving 18 bases between the germline ends. The CDR3 runs 15 residues. Germline CDR1 is MGHDK and CDR2 is SYGVNS. This receptor was identified in a middle-aged woman in good health and CMV-seropositive. The sequenced material came from PBMCs. The rearrangement links TRBV25-1 to TRBJ1-4; tentative D call: TRBD1 (5 bases). CDR3 amino acids: CASSDFGQGVGKLFF. The CDR3 DNA reads TGTGCCAGCAGTGATTTTGGGCAGGGCGTCGGAAAACTGTTTTTT. Using reference TRBV25-1 and TRBJ1-4 for the parts outside the CDR3, the full variable domain is EADIYQTPRYLVIGTGKKITLECSQTMGHDKMYWYQQDPGMELHLIHYSYGVNSTEKGDLSSESTVSRIRTEHFPLTLESARPSHTSQYLCASSDFGQGVGKLFFGSGTQLSVL.